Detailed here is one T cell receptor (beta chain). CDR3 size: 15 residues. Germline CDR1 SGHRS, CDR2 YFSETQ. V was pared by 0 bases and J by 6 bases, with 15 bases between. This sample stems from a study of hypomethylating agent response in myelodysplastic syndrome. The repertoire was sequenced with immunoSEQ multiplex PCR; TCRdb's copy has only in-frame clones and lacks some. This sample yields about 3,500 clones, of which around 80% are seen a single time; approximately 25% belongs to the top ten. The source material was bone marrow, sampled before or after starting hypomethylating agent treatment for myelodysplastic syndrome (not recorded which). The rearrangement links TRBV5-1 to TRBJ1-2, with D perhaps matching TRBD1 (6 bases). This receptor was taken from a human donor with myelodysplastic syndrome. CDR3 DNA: TGCGCCAGCAGCTTGGGAGGTCAAAGGGGGGATGGCTACACCTTC. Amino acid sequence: CASSLGGQRGDGYTF.